This passage covers 19 T cell receptor beta chains from one sample sequenced in a study of T cells in localized non-small cell lung cancer. TCRdb's copy holds only in-frame clones and misses some; the assay was immunoSEQ multiplex PCR. The table shows 70,000 to 95,000 clones, with about nine tenths occurring only once. The source material was PBMCs, sampled before any cancer treatment. These receptors were collected from a woman aged 35 to 70 with stage II squamous cell lung carcinoma.

The chain links TRBV19 to TRBJ1-5; TRBD1 matches at 9 bases. CDR1 is LNHDA and CDR2 is SQIVND in the germline V gene (reference sequence). Unmatched junction bases numbered 7, after V lost 3 bases and J lost 4 bases. The CDR3 loop spans 16 amino acids. The CDR3: CASSIRGQGRNQPQHF. CDR3 sequence (DNA): TGTGCCAGTAGTATCCGGGGACAGGGTAGAAATCAGCCCCAGCATTTT.

J is TRBJ1-3 and V is TRBV19; D remains ambiguous. V shed 1 base and J shed 2 bases, with 9 bases lying between them. CDR3 length: 15 amino acids. CDR1 LNHDA and CDR2 SQIVND come from the germline V gene (reference sequence). DNA of the CDR3: TGTGCCAGTAGTATAGGTGGCTCGGCTGGAAACACCATATATTTT. It yields the protein CASSIGGSAGNTIYF.

The genes are TRBV6-1 and TRBJ2-3, with D maybe TRBD1 (7 bases). This CDR3 contains 16 residues. Germline CDR1 MNHNS, CDR2 SASEGT. Deletions cut 1 base from V and 8 bases from J, with 19 bases between. Written as DNA, the CDR3 is TGTGCCAGCAGTGAAGACAGTGGGCCTCAGGGGGGTACGCAGTATTTT. Amino acids: CASSEDSGPQGGTQYF.

The rearrangement uses TRBV7-8 and TRBJ2-1; maybe TRBD1 (5 bases). The germline V gene encodes CDR1 SGHVS and CDR2 FQNEAQ. The V end lost 5 bases, the J end lost 0 bases, and 14 bases lay between the germline ends. The CDR3 has 16 residues. The CDR3 coding sequence is TGTGCCAGCAGCCAGGGCGAGCTTCTCTCCTACAATGAGCAGTTCTTC. It is translated as CASSQGELLSYNEQFF.

V usage is TRBV19 and J usage is TRBJ1-5; no firm D call. Germline-derived CDR1 and CDR2 are LNHDA and SQIVND (reference sequence). Trimming shortened V by 9 bases and J by 7 bases, and 22 bases separated the two germline ends. The CDR3 is 15 amino acids. For the CDR3, the DNA is TGTGCCAGCCGTCCCCGCGGGGATCTTAAGCAGCCCCAGCATTTT. It specifies CASRPRGDLKQPQHF.

The chain recombines TRBV6-1 with TRBJ1-2; 9 bases agree with TRBD1. The CDR3 consists of 14 residues. Trimming cost V 5 bases and J 4 bases; bases outside gene matches: 5. Germline assignment: CDR1 MNHNS and CDR2 SASEGT. The CDR3 nucleotides are TGTGCCAGCAGTCGACAGGGGGAGGTCTATGGCTACACCTTC. Its protein product is CASSRQGEVYGYTF.

The CDR3 loop is CASSLGPGAPLGTDTQYF. CDR3 coding DNA: TGTGCCAGCAGTTTAGGCCCGGGGGCTCCCCTCGGCACAGATACGCAGTATTTT. The rearrangement uses TRBV27 and TRBJ2-3, with D perhaps given as TRBD1 or TRBD2 (6 bases each). This CDR3 is built from 18 residues. Trimming took 2 bases from V and 1 from J, leaving 19 bases between them. In germline, CDR1 is MNHEY, CDR2 SMNVEV (reference sequence).

The chain carries TRBV19 and TRBJ1-5; 7 bases are shared with TRBD1. The CDR3 is 14 residues long. CDR1 and CDR2 (germline): LNHDA, SQIVND (reference sequence). Germline trimming cut 7 bases from V and 2 bases from J; bases unmatched to any gene: 5. CDR3 protein: CASNPDRGNQPQHF. CDR3 in DNA: TGTGCCAGTAACCCCGACAGGGGCAATCAGCCCCAGCATTTT.

The chain recombines TRBV4-1 with TRBJ2-5; 10 bases are shared with TRBD2. The CDR3 sequence is 17 residues long. V was pared by 0 bases and J by 4 bases, with 8 bases of the junction left unmatched. From germline, CDR1 is MGHRA and CDR2 YSYEKL. Here the CDR3 DNA reads TGCGCCAGCAGCCAAGATGCTAGCGGGAGTTTCGGAGAGACCCAGTACTTC. Its translation: CASSQDASGSFGETQYF.

The genes are TRBV2 and TRBJ1-4; D is unresolved. The ends were cut back, 6 bases at V and 0 bases at J, with 8 bases in the middle. The length of the CDR3 is 14 residues. Per germline, CDR1 SNHLY and CDR2 FYNNEI. CDR3 sequence (DNA): TGTGCCAGCAGAGGACCGGCAACTAATGAAAAACTGTTTTTT. Translating gives CASRGPATNEKLFF.

V and J are TRBV5-6 and TRBJ2-2, with unresolved D. V was trimmed by 6 bases and J by 1 base, leaving 16 bases between them. The CDR3 runs 16 residues. The germline gives CDR1 SGHDT, CDR2 YYEEEE. The CDR3 DNA reads TGTGCCAGCATCACTTGGGCCGGCCTGAACACCGGGGAGCTGTTTTTT. Translating gives CASITWAGLNTGELFF.

The rearrangement uses TRBV27 and TRBJ1-5, with 7 bases lining up with TRBD1. V trimming: 3 bases; J trimming: 7 bases; junction bases outside the gene matches: 6. The CDR3 extends over 14 amino acids. Per the germline V gene, CDR1 is MNHEY and CDR2 is SMNVEV (reference sequence). The CDR3 nucleotides read TGTGCCAGCAGTTTCAGCAGGGGGTACCAGCCCCAGCATTTT. Its translation: CASSFSRGYQPQHF.

The V call is TRBV5-8, the J call TRBJ2-7; no definite D call. The CDR3 has 13 residues. The V end lost 2 bases, the J end lost 2 bases, and 8 bases lay between the germline ends. CDR1 and CDR2 from the germline V gene are SGHTS and YDEGEE. CDR3 DNA: TGTGCCAGCAGCTTCGGACGGGCCTACGAGCAGTACTTC. It yields the protein CASSFGRAYEQYF.

The chain recombines TRBV19 with TRBJ1-6, with D unresolved. Germline loops: CDR1 LNHDA, CDR2 SQIVND (reference sequence). CDR3 length: 15 residues. V was clipped by 6 bases and J by 3 bases, with 12 bases between them. This CDR3 is CASRRGLDYNSPLHF. CDR3 DNA sequence: TGTGCCAGTAGGAGAGGCTTAGACTATAATTCACCCCTCCACTTT.

This clone was seen a single time. The V and J genes are TRBV14 and TRBJ1-1; D gene unclear. The V gene lost 1 base and the J gene lost 3 bases, with 3 bases spanning the gap. This CDR3 region has 12 residues. Germline CDR1 and CDR2: SGHDN and FVKESK. This chain's CDR3 is CASSQGYTEAFF. CDR3 in DNA: TGTGCCAGCAGCCAAGGTTACACTGAAGCTTTCTTT.

The J gene is TRBJ2-7, the V gene TRBV11-3, with 9 bases matching TRBD2. V gave up 8 bases and J gave up 1 base; unmatched junction bases: 12. In germline, CDR1 is SGHNT, CDR2 YENEEA. There are 16 residues in the CDR3. The CDR3: CASCRVAGVRSYEQYF. In DNA, the CDR3 is TGTGCCAGCTGCCGGGTAGCGGGAGTTCGTTCCTACGAGCAGTACTTC.

The chain combines TRBV4-1 with TRBJ1-2; the D is unclear. Germline V gives CDR1 MGHRA, CDR2 YSYEKL. This CDR3 contains 15 residues. V gave up 5 bases and J gave up 6 bases, with 19 bases separating them. The DNA of the CDR3 is TGCGCCAGCAGCGAATTGCCGGGGTTCGGGGATGGCTACACCTTC. Protein product: CASSELPGFGDGYTF.

The gene calls are TRBV7-8 and TRBJ2-3; D remains ambiguous. Germline assignment: CDR1 SGHVS and CDR2 FQNEAQ. This CDR3 has 16 amino acids. Trimming cost V 5 bases and J 0 bases, with 15 bases left between them. CDR3 coding DNA: TGTGCCAGCAGCCCTTATGCCGATTCTAGCACAGATACGCAGTATTTT. The encoded protein is CASSPYADSSTDTQYF.

This chain uses TRBV12-5 with TRBJ2-1; D is unclear. In germline, CDR1 is LGHNT, CDR2 FRNRAP. This CDR3 region has 15 residues. V lost 7 bases, J lost 3 bases, and 16 bases lay in between. CDR3 loop: CASAPAGLSYNEQFF. The DNA for the CDR3 is TGTGCTAGTGCCCCGGCTGGGCTAAGCTACAATGAGCAGTTCTTC.